A single sample is the source of the 26 T cell receptor beta chains below, sequenced in a study of spatial heterogeneity in lung cancer. TCRdb re-called the 5' RACE reads through MiXCR, storing one row per CDR3 protein. The profile shows about 3,000 distinct CDR3 sequences, approximately 8% of them singletons. This sample's time point: sample taken at primary tumor resection. This material consisted of normal lung tissue next to the tumor, taken at surgery. The receptors here all came from a male donor with early-stage non-small cell lung cancer.

Judged by abundance, this clonotype is medium-sized (0.01 to 0.1%). The chain combines TRBV29-1 with TRBJ2-1, with D maybe TRBD2 (6 bases). V lost 4 bases and J 5 bases, leaving 12 bases between the germline ends. Per the germline V gene, CDR1 is SQVTM and CDR2 is ANQGSEA. The CDR3 runs 13 residues. The CDR3 loop reads CSVVRLADNEQFF. In nucleotides, the CDR3 is TGCAGCGTTGTACGATTAGCGGACAATGAGCAGTTCTTC.

This clonotype appeared a few times. This chain joins TRBV4-1 and TRBJ2-5; D not certain. Germline loops: CDR1 MGHRA, CDR2 YSYEKL. V was clipped by 3 bases and J by 3 bases, with 2 bases between them. This CDR3 is 11 amino acids long. The CDR3 sequence is CASSQEETQYF. The CDR3 bases are TGCGCCAGCAGCCAGGAAGAGACCCAGTACTTC.

The rearrangement links TRBV29-1 to TRBJ2-7; D is ambiguous. V was cut by 0 bases and J by 4 bases, with 10 bases left in between. Germline V gene data show CDR1 as SQVTM and CDR2 as ANQGSEA. The CDR3 is made up of 13 amino acids. CDR3 sequence reads: CSVEDRVLYEQYF. DNA for the CDR3: TGCAGCGTTGAAGATCGGGTCCTTTACGAGCAGTACTTC.

By share, this clonotype ranks as medium-sized. The chain has TRBV29-1 and TRBJ2-2; 11 nucleotides agree with TRBD2. The CDR3 runs 14 residues. Germline assignment: CDR1 SQVTM and CDR2 ANQGSEA. V trimming: 4 bases; J trimming: 6 bases; junction bases outside the gene matches: 4. For the CDR3, the DNA is TGCAGCGTTGTAGCGGGAGGGCCGGCCGGGGAGCTGTTTTTT. Its protein is CSVVAGGPAGELFF.

In its sample, this clonotype is medium-sized. The V gene is TRBV6-6, the J gene TRBJ1-3; D not resolved. V was cut by 0 bases and J by 3 bases, with 9 bases left in between. CDR1 and CDR2 (germline): MNHNY, SVGAGI (reference sequence). CDR3 length: 15 residues. CDR3 nucleotides: TGTGCCAGCAGTTACTCGCCGGAGGGTGGAAACACCATATATTTT. Protein sequence: CASSYSPEGGNTIYF.

This clonotype has more than one count but fewer than ten. This chain connects TRBV5-1 to TRBJ1-1; no reliable D call. CDR3 length: 15 amino acids. V lost 4 bases, J lost 5 bases, and 18 bases lay in between. The germline gives CDR1 SGHRS, CDR2 YFSETQ. CDR3 sequence reads: CASSLSLGRGTEAFF. The CDR3 DNA follows: TGCGCCAGCAGCCTCTCTCTGGGCCGAGGAACTGAAGCTTTCTTT.

This clonotype is deemed medium-sized. This chain connects TRBV30 to TRBJ2-7; a weak D match, TRBD1 (6 bases). V gave up 1 base and J gave up 8 bases, with 12 bases separating them. The CDR3 runs to 12 residues. Looked up from germline, CDR1 is GTSNPN and CDR2 is SVGIG (reference sequence). In DNA form, the CDR3 reads TGTGCCTGGAGTGACCGACAGGACAAGCAGTACTTC. Translated, it gives CAWSDRQDKQYF. Complete variable domain (other parts from reference TRBV30 and TRBJ2-7): SQTIHQWPATLVQPVGSPLSLECTVEGTSNPNLYWYRQAAGRGLQLLFYSVGIGQISSEVPQNLSASRPQDRQFILSSKKLLLSDSGFYLCAWSDRQDKQYFGPGTRLTVT.

This clonotype qualifies as medium-sized. The CDR3 nucleotides are TGTGCCAGCAGCTCCCTAGCGGGGGTCACAGATACGCAGTATTTT. Its translation: CASSSLAGVTDTQYF. The chain joins TRBV7-8 to TRBJ2-3, with TRBD2 matching 10 bases. In germline, CDR1 is SGHVS, CDR2 FQNEAQ. V was pared by 4 bases and J by 2 bases, with 3 bases of the junction left unmatched. This CDR3 contains 15 residues.

By share, this clonotype ranks as medium-sized. The CDR3 DNA is TGTGCCAGCAGGGACAGGGGCGCGACCCAGTACTTC. Translating it yields CASRDRGATQYF. This chain joins TRBV2 and TRBJ2-5; 9 bases line up with TRBD1. V lost 6 bases to trimming and J lost 7 bases; unmatched junction nucleotides: 3. The CDR3 contains 12 residues. Germline values: CDR1 SNHLY, CDR2 FYNNEI.

Ten or more counts support this clonotype. The chain couples TRBV28 to TRBJ2-7, with 8 bases that match TRBD2. Germline V gene lookup returns CDR1 MDHEN and CDR2 SYDVKM. V shed 0 bases and J 3 bases; nucleotides not matched to a gene: 7. CDR3 size: 16 residues. DNA for the CDR3: TGTGCCAGCAGTTTATGGACTAGCGAGACGAACTACGAGCAGTACTTC. The encoded protein is CASSLWTSETNYEQYF. Full variable domain (rest looked up from reference TRBV28 and TRBJ2-7): DVKVTQSSRYLVKRTGEKVFLECVQDMDHENMFWYRQDPGLGLRLIYFSYDVKMKEKGDIPEGYSVSREKKERFSLILESASTNQTSMYLCASSLWTSETNYEQYFGPGTRLTVT.

The rearrangement joins TRBV2 to TRBJ2-2, with TRBD2 matching 9 bases. With 6 bases clipped from V and 4 bases from J, the junction kept 3 bases outside the gene matches. The CDR3 length is 14 residues. Germline CDR1 SNHLY, CDR2 FYNNEI. The CDR3 DNA reads TGTGCCAGCAGCCCGACTAGCGGCACCGGGGAGCTGTTTTTT. This encodes CASSPTSGTGELFF.

This clonotype was recorded at least ten times. V and J are TRBV11-2 and TRBJ2-1; no definite D call. The CDR3 covers 16 residues. Trimming left V 0 bases short and J 0 bases short, with 9 bases between. Germline V lookup: CDR1 SGHAT, CDR2 FQNNGV. CDR3 amino acids: CASSLDPGHSYNEQFF. The DNA of the CDR3 is TGTGCCAGCAGCTTAGATCCAGGCCACTCCTACAATGAGCAGTTCTTC.

This clonotype showed up just a few times. The chain employs TRBV6-1 and TRBJ1-3, with TRBD1 identical over 9 bases. The CDR3 is made up of 14 amino acids. Losses at the gene ends were 8 bases for V and 9 bases for J; bases not matched to a gene: 11. Germline V gene sequence: CDR1 MNHNS, CDR2 SASEGT. The CDR3 sequence: CASSPGQGFVTIYF. The CDR3 bases are TGTGCCAGCTCGCCCGGACAGGGGTTCGTCACCATATATTTT.

This clonotype is medium-sized (0.01 to 0.1%). This chain uses TRBV30 with TRBJ2-7; the D gene is possibly TRBD2 (6 bases). CDR1 GTSNPN and CDR2 SVGIG come from the germline V gene (reference sequence). The V end lost 4 bases, the J end lost 0 bases, and 13 bases lay between the germline ends. The CDR3 spans 14 residues. CDR3 sequence reads: CAWKGLADSYEQYF. The DNA for the CDR3 is TGTGCCTGGAAAGGGTTAGCGGACTCCTACGAGCAGTACTTC.

Relative to its sample, this clonotype is medium-sized. This chain uses TRBV7-2 with TRBJ2-7, with TRBD2 matching over 14 bases. The V gene end was trimmed by 5 bases and the J gene end by 7 bases; junction bases not matched to a gene: 10. The CDR3 runs to 16 residues. Germline V gene data show CDR1 as SGHTA and CDR2 as FQGNSA. CDR3 sequence: CASSPSTSGGAGEQYF. In DNA, the CDR3 is TGTGCCAGCAGCCCTTCGACTAGCGGGGGGGCTGGTGAGCAGTACTTC.

By share, this clonotype ranks as medium-sized (0.01 to 0.1%). The chain's CDR3 is CASSLSGIPSYEQYF. In nucleotides, the CDR3 is TGTGCCAGCAGCTTATCAGGCATTCCCTCCTACGAGCAGTACTTC. The V and J genes are TRBV7-2 and TRBJ2-7; D uncertain. V lost 2 bases and J 0 bases, leaving 11 bases between the germline ends. The CDR3 spans 15 residues. Germline V gives CDR1 SGHTA, CDR2 FQGNSA.

This clonotype is medium-sized. This chain joins TRBV28 and TRBJ1-2; 9 nucleotides align to TRBD1. J lost 4 bases, V lost 5 bases, and 5 bases had no gene match. Per the germline V gene, CDR1 is MDHEN and CDR2 is SYDVKM. The CDR3 consists of 14 residues. The CDR3 DNA is TGTGCCAGCAGTGTAACAGGGGGCCGCTATGGCTACACCTTC. This encodes CASSVTGGRYGYTF.

The chain links TRBV12-3 or TRBV12-4 to TRBJ2-1, with D possibly TRBD2 on 6 matching bases. The CDR3 extends over 14 amino acids. Trimming left V 8 bases short and J 5 bases short, with 16 bases between. For the CDR3, the DNA is TGTGCCAGCCGGGACTCACAGCCTAACAATGAGCAGTTCTTC. Amino acid sequence: CASRDSQPNNEQFF.

By share, this clonotype ranks as medium-sized (0.01 to 0.1%). V is TRBV20-1 and J is TRBJ2-1; TRBD1 might be the D (5 bases). Trimming shortened V by 0 bases and J by 8 bases, and 17 bases separated the two germline ends. Germline V lookup: CDR1 DFQATT, CDR2 SNEGSKA (reference sequence). The CDR3 runs 15 residues. Written as DNA, the CDR3 is TGCAGTGCTAGAGATCCTAGGACACCCTTGGATGAGCAGTTCTTC. Its translation: CSARDPRTPLDEQFF.

This clonotype is medium-sized by share. The chain couples TRBV30 to TRBJ2-5; the D is unclear. CDR3 size: 15 residues. Germline V gene lookup returns CDR1 GTSNPN and CDR2 SVGIG (reference sequence). V was clipped by 3 bases and J by 0 bases, with 14 bases between them. The CDR3 nucleotides are TGTGCCTGGAGCGACTTCTTATCGTACCAAGAGACCCAGTACTTC. Its protein product is CAWSDFLSYQETQYF.

This clonotype was seen a handful of times. V is TRBV19 and J is TRBJ1-5; D unclear. V was shortened by 6 bases and J by 1 base, with 13 bases between the two germline ends. This CDR3 has 15 residues. Germline values: CDR1 LNHDA, CDR2 SQIVND (reference sequence). The CDR3 here is CASSLIWGSNQPQHF. The CDR3 DNA is TGTGCCAGTAGCCTCATATGGGGAAGCAATCAGCCCCAGCATTTT.

This clonotype was seen repeatedly, ten times or more. The chain links TRBV27 to TRBJ2-1, with 8 positions matching TRBD2. The CDR3 has 14 amino acids. The trim removed 6 bases at V and 1 base at J, leaving 2 bases unmatched. Germline V gene data show CDR1 as MNHEY and CDR2 as SMNVEV (reference sequence). The CDR3: CASRIAGSYNEQFF. The DNA for the CDR3 is TGTGCCAGCAGAATAGCGGGATCCTACAATGAGCAGTTCTTC.

By share of the sample, this clonotype is medium-sized. CDR3 loop: CASSLSIKNIQYF. As DNA, the CDR3 is TGTGCCAGCAGTTTATCGATAAAAAACATTCAGTACTTC. The genes are TRBV27 and TRBJ2-4; D uncertain. The V gene's germline CDR1 is MNHEY and CDR2 SMNVEV (reference sequence). Trimming stripped 0 bases from V and 4 bases from J, with 4 bases between. The CDR3 extends over 13 amino acids.

This clonotype is categorized as medium-sized. The genes are TRBV5-4 and TRBJ1-2, with TRBD1 as a possible D gene (6 bases). CDR1 is SGHNT and CDR2 is YYREEE in the germline V gene (reference sequence). The CDR3 sequence is 17 residues long. V lost 4 bases to trimming and J lost 0 bases, with 19 bases between them. The CDR3 spells CASSPQTGMRTNYGYTF. The CDR3 region has the DNA TGTGCCAGCAGCCCGCAGACAGGAATGAGAACTAACTATGGCTACACCTTC.

This clonotype is categorized as medium-sized (0.01 to 0.1%). V usage is TRBV30 and J usage is TRBJ2-3, with 10 bases matching TRBD2. Trimming removed 4 bases from V and 3 bases from J; junction bases left unmatched: 4. The CDR3 has 14 amino acids. Germline CDR1 and CDR2: GTSNPN and SVGIG (reference sequence). The CDR3: CAWKGLAVTDTQYF. In DNA form, the CDR3 reads TGTGCCTGGAAAGGACTAGCGGTTACAGATACGCAGTATTTT.

This clonotype was detected many times. The gene calls are TRBV7-2 and TRBJ2-3; D possibly uses TRBD1 or TRBD2 (5 bases each). Germline V gene sequence: CDR1 SGHTA, CDR2 FQGNSA. The CDR3 has 15 residues. V lost 5 bases and J 4 bases, leaving 16 bases between the germline ends. The CDR3 DNA is TGTGCCAGCAGCCCCGGGACCCCTCAGGCAGATACGCAGTATTTT. As protein: CASSPGTPQADTQYF.